This T cell receptor (beta chain) was profiled in a study of cytomegalovirus exposure and HLA in healthy donors (dated by TCRdb to 2017 to 2019). With regard to the full study: An earlier analysis of more than 550 of the donors reported approximately 300 Gb of sequence data and 117 million unique TCR beta sequences obtained from around 170 million T cells. Around 300 gigabases of sequencing data and approximately 80 million unique TCR sequences were included in an early release covering over 600 HLA-typed donors. Of the roughly 400 genotyped donors, approximately 80% fell in the genetic ancestry cluster associated with self-reported Caucasian donors. The study was designed to test whether signatures of past pathogen exposure could be identified by cataloging public T cell receptors. The T cell repertoires of 666 subjects were profiled by immunosequencing and related to cytomegalovirus serostatus. Besides the first cohort of around 700 subjects, a separate validation cohort made up of 95 to 150 different subjects was used. To predict cytomegalovirus infection status, the study combined high-throughput TCR immunosequencing, statistical association of individual TCRs with disease status, and machine learning. A later analysis re-examined previously published TCR beta repertoires from over 500 donors and added high-resolution HLA genotyping to investigate patterns of TCR occurrence. In the later analysis, no new phenotypic data were used to find candidate immune exposures; instead, reliance was placed on TCR beta sequences and their occurrence across donors. An earlier analysis of several hundred of the donors applied high-throughput TCR beta sequencing to assess whether each TCR beta V gene segment acted as functional or pseudogenic. Donor age, sex, ethnicity and CMV serostatus were compiled together with the repertoire data. Genome-wide SNP genotypes for about 65% of the 666 donors were used in a later genetic analysis, which treated that subset as a discovery cohort. All discovery cohort repertoires had been generated using a single sequencing platform. Both class I and class II loci were covered by HLA typing, at four-digit resolution. The number of donors typed differed by locus, with about 620-630 for A, B, C, DRB1 and DQB1, about 500 for DQA1, 600 to 610 for DPA1, and approximately 470 for DPB1. Because of strong linkage in the cohort, roughly five DR-DQ haplotypes were treated as single units for association and clustering. Across 300 to 500 genotyped donors of the cohort, an average of approximately 200,000 unique TCR beta nucleotide sequences per donor were sequenced, and 15% to 20% of those sequences were non-productive. The paper as a whole reports these results and caveats: Across donors, most TCR sequences were observed very rarely, whereas some public TCRs were present in many individuals. A later genetic analysis reported fewer N-insertions in productive TCRs among donors in an Asian-associated ancestry cluster than the roughly 670-donor mean. Because HLA typing was unavailable for some donors at each locus, only the typed subset was used in association tests. A cluster of highly shared sequence variants was judged likely to represent a technical artifact of the sequencing pipeline. A later analysis associated some 17,000 TCR beta sequences with specific HLA alleles at a false discovery rate of 0.05. In a later analysis, HLA-associated TCR beta chains were found to be more clonally expanded and to have lower generation probabilities than equally common non-associated chains. In a later genetic analysis, a missense DCLRE1C variant was associated with V-gene and J-gene trimming of TCR beta chains, and the association was replicated in an independent cohort. An earlier analysis of approximately 600 of the donors showed that most TCR beta V segments appeared in productive rearrangements either about 87% or about 30% of the time, which broadly matched IMGT annotations. This cohort had only TCR beta chains sequenced, and the lack of alpha or paired-chain data limited which features could be detected. A later analysis found that most CMV-associated TCR beta chains appeared HLA-restricted, with HLA associations seemingly driven largely by CMV exposure. Linkage disequilibrium might explain the correlated functional status among segregating V segments, but an unknown experimental factor could not be excluded. When HLA alleles, especially DR and DQ, strongly co-occurred, TCR associations were difficult to assign to individual alleles. In both the original and validation cohorts, the classifier was reported to diagnose cytomegalovirus status with high specificity and sensitivity. In vitro tests confirmed that a few of the cytomegalovirus-associated TCR beta chains recognize cytomegalovirus antigens. In a later analysis, TCR association rates were found to vary across HLA loci, with the most associated TCRs seen for DRB1 alleles and the fewest for HLA-C alleles. The earlier analysis of approximately 560 of the donors excluded some 15 rarely observed V segments, including chromosome 9 orphons, because counts were too low. The presence/absence analyses assumed that sequencing depth was roughly uniform across donors, and that assumption may not be true. The authors suggested that the approach could potentially be generalized to other disease states and immunological phenotypes. A further reported finding was that TCR beta sequences accurately predicted the HLA-A and HLA-B alleles for most subjects in the first cohort. CMV serostatus was the only immune exposure information available for the cohort. Some IMGT-functional V segments, including TRBV6-2 and TRBV6-3, could not be told apart with the 87-base-pair reads, so those segments were excluded. The study gave a list of roughly 150 TCR beta chains associated with cytomegalovirus. A later analysis reported that several top co-occurrence clusters appeared linked to parvovirus B19, influenza, CMV and Epstein-Barr virus.

In total, approximately 610 healthy bone marrow donors made up the cohort. Cohort members were all nominally healthy when sampled, although unrecorded immune exposures were likely present. The donor was CMV seropositive and was included in the group of 250 to 300 seropositive cohort members. Each donor provided a peripheral blood sample, and peripheral blood mononuclear cells were used for TCR beta sequencing. Genomic DNA was extracted from the blood cell samples with the Qiagen DNeasy Blood Extraction Kit. From the cysteine through the phenylalanine, the CDR3 covers 15 amino acids. Left in the record is the CDR3 DNA by itself, 45 bases read in frame from the first base. From a lookup of the germline V gene, CDR1 and CDR2 are MNHEY and SVGAGI. V is cut by 0 bases and J by 4 bases, and the space between the germline ends is 9 bases. Turning to this clone: The antigen it binds to is not known. Base-call qualities are not available, and no considerably larger clone is one nucleotide away. The sample has other DNA sequences that encode this CDR3 too.

The library was made by the immunoSEQ multiplex PCR assay. For the multiplex PCR, a mixture combining 60 forward primers for TCR Vbeta segments and 13 reverse primers for TCR Jbeta segments was used. The CDR3 region of rearranged TCR beta genes was amplified from genomic DNA with a multiplex PCR assay. The amplified TCR beta libraries were sequenced on the Illumina HiSeq System as 87-base-pair reads. In the source study's methods: Across the 600 to 700 repertoires, a later analysis counted 80 million or so unique TCR beta chains, roughly 11 million of which were shared by at least two donors. Raw reads were error-corrected and collapsed into unique sequences with a nearest-neighbor algorithm that merged closely related sequences to remove PCR and sequencing errors. V, D and J gene segments were assigned by aligning CDR3 sequences to IMGT reference sequences. Each retained sequence needed at least a six-nucleotide match to both a V gene segment and a J gene segment. A rearrangement was called productive if the CDR3 had no stop codons and remained in frame with V and J, and every other rearrangement was called non-productive. CDR3 was defined by IMGT convention, running from the second conserved V-encoded cysteine to the conserved J-encoded phenylalanine. In an earlier analysis of roughly 610 of the donors, sequences lacking an unambiguous match to a single V gene segment were excluded. An earlier analysis of a few hundred of the donors called V segments functional above 56.7% productive rearrangements and segregating when the between-donor standard deviation exceeded 5%. A statistical classification framework was built to diagnose cytomegalovirus status from the catalog of TCR beta chain sequences. In a later analysis, TCR nucleotide sequences were compared against IMGT/GENE-DB human TR gene sequences so that V and J genes could be assigned. Using the TCRdist pipeline, a later analysis assigned CDR3 sequences along with most-parsimonious VDJ recombination scenarios. A later analysis defined each TCR beta chain by its CDR3 amino acid sequence plus V-gene family, and excluded reads lacking a unique V-gene family. In a later analysis, approximately 590 highly shared, low-generation-probability nucleotide sequences were removed to address suspected cross-contamination and a sequencing artifact. In a later analysis, a clonal expansion index was calculated for each public chain from normalized within-repertoire ranks of inferred template counts. In a later analysis, generation probabilities were computed using a VDJ recombination model fitted to out-of-frame rearrangements, and the results were checked against IGoR. Hypergeometric tests were used in a later analysis to score TCR-TCR, TCR-HLA and TCR-CMV co-occurrence, with a repertoire-size bias correction applied to the TCR pairs. False discovery rates were estimated in a later analysis by permuting HLA or CMV assignments 20 times. In a later analysis, co-occurring TCRs were grouped with DBSCAN, and TCRdist sequence similarity was added when clustering was performed within HLA-allele-positive subsets. Repertoires with fewer than 30,000 or more than 120,000 public chains, plus five repertoires with anomalous nucleotide sharing, were excluded from co-occurrence clustering. TCRdb stores this immuneACCESS table with in-frame sequences only. Part of the clones is absent; in the studies checked, under half of the shortfall reflects unresolved V genes, and no reason is known for the rest. V, J and clone size are those of that table, while D and trimming were read from the DNA. Across this sample there are 150,000 to 200,000 clones, with roughly four fifths seen only once. 4.9% of the sample belongs to the ten largest clones.

This receptor chain uses TRBV6-5 and TRBJ2-2; TRBD2 might be the D gene, on 6 matching bases. This receptor was identified in a woman younger than 30 in good health and CMV-seropositive. The sample was PBMCs. The CDR3 is CASSYSGRGTGELFF. The DNA sequence reads TGTGCCAGCAGTTACTCGGGGCGGGGCACCGGGGAGCTGTTTTTT.